The clone carrying this T cell receptor (beta chain) appeared a single time. Its specificity is unknown. The repertoire was sequenced with immunoSEQ multiplex PCR; TCRdb's copy has only in-frame clones and lacks some. The data show some 90,000 clones, 87% seen once. The sample is drawn from a study of T cell responses to AZD1222 COVID-19 vaccine. Study-wide points: Females outnumbered males among donors, who were mostly white British; clonal diversity was possibly underestimated. Reports indicate that nearly half of spike-specific TCRs are directed at unmutated variant regions. When two AZD1222 doses had been given, Spike-specific TCR breadth and depth rose. Repertoires were collected only later (after the peak T cell response had occurred).

In germline, CDR1 is SGHTA, CDR2 FQGNSA. Trimming pared 2 bases from V and 2 bases from J, leaving 9 bases between. The CDR3 extends over 14 amino acids. This chain uses TRBV7-2 with TRBJ1-2; maybe TRBD1 (6 bases). The starting material was peripheral blood, obtained on day 0 of AZD1222 vaccination. This clonotype was sampled from an adult in good health. CDR3 sequence (DNA): TGTGCCAGCAGCTTATGGGGGCTGAACTATGGCTACACCTTC. Amino acid sequence: CASSLWGLNYGYTF. The full variable domain, in which reference TRBV7-2 and TRBJ1-2 provide the parts outside the CDR3, is GAGVSQSPSNKVTEKGKDVELRCDPISGHTALYWYRQSLGQGLEFLIYFQGNSAPDKSGLPSDRFSAERTGGSVSTLTIQRTQQEDSAVYLCASSLWGLNYGYTFGSGTRLTVV.